This T cell receptor (beta chain) appears in the sequencing data of a study of cytotoxic CD8 clonotypes in ibrutinib-treated CLL. Clones were sequenced by immunoSEQ multiplex PCR, and TCRdb holds only the in-frame ones, with some missing. The sample yields around 16,000 clones, roughly 65% seen once. The CDR3 is made up of 15 amino acids. The V and J ends lost 0 bases and 2 bases respectively, with 9 bases between them. Germline loops: CDR1 SGHDT, CDR2 YYEEEE. Sample: PBMCs, taken before ibrutinib treatment. The sequence derives from a human donor with chronic lymphocytic leukemia. The rearrangement joins TRBV5-6 to TRBJ1-3; D not certain. The CDR3 is CASSLGTVAGNTIYF. The CDR3 DNA reads TGTGCCAGCAGCTTGGGCACGGTGGCTGGAAACACCATATATTTT.